These T cell receptor beta chains were read from a single sample in a study of glioma-infiltrating T cells after dendritic cell vaccination. Sequenced by immunoSEQ multiplex PCR; TCRdb stores in-frame clones only, minus some. The sample contains tens of thousands of clones, approximately 90% of which appear only once. Source: blood, taken after dendritic cell vaccination. The receptors were gathered from a human donor with glioblastoma. The CDR3 runs from the conserved cysteine through the conserved F or W. The D gene is left open where the match is weak. Not every row has a clone size; where given, it reads once, few, many or a size class.

J gene	V gene	D gene	clone size	CDR3 protein	CDR3 DNA
TRBJ1-4	TRBV18	.	few	CASSPAGQREKLFF	TGTGCCAGCTCTCCGGCAGGACAGAGAGAAAAACTGTTTTTT
TRBJ1-3	TRBV10-3	.	.	CATKKQDRPTNTIYF	TGTGCCACCAAAAAACAGGACAGACCGACGAACACCATATATTTT
TRBJ2-7	TRBV7-8	TRBD1	.	CASSLEGAIYEQYF	TGTGCCAGCAGCTTAGAGGGGGCGATCTACGAGCAGTACTTC
TRBJ1-5	TRBV4-1	.	.	CASSQETNQPQHF	TGCGCCAGCAGCCAAGAAACTAATCAGCCCCAGCATTTT
TRBJ1-5	TRBV5-1	.	.	CASSPIPGDQPQHF	TGCGCCAGCAGCCCGATACCGGGGGATCAGCCCCAGCATTTT
TRBJ1-1	TRBV6-6	TRBD1	.	CASSLYRGEEAFF	TGTGCCAGCAGCCTTTACAGGGGCGAGGAAGCTTTCTTT
TRBJ1-5	TRBV2	.	few	CASGEGYSNQPQHF	TGTGCCAGCGGGGAGGGGTATAGCAATCAGCCCCAGCATTTT
TRBJ1-4	TRBV5-5	TRBD1	.	CASSLDRGDEKLFF	TGTGCCAGCAGCTTGGACAGGGGTGATGAAAAACTGTTTTTT
TRBJ1-2	TRBV9	TRBD1	.	CASSVTGNYGYTF	TGTGCCAGCAGCGTGACAGGGAACTATGGCTACACCTTC
TRBJ2-6	TRBV19	TRBD1	.	CASNPTGLGTGANVLTF	TGTGCCTCAAACCCGACAGGGTTAGGGACTGGGGCCAACGTCCTGACTTTC
TRBJ1-5	TRBV2	.	.	CASSDRKRPQPQHF	TGTGCCAGCAGTGATCGAAAGAGGCCCCAGCCCCAGCATTTT
TRBJ1-1	TRBV19	.	.	CASTQNSGRVNTEAFF	TGTGCCAGTACCCAAAATTCGGGGAGGGTGAACACTGAAGCTTTCTTT
TRBJ1-1	TRBV11-2	TRBD1	.	CAGGTGGGTEAFF	TGTGCCGGAGGGACAGGGGGCGGAACTGAAGCTTTCTTT
TRBJ2-1	TRBV11-3	.	once	CASSLQGGEQFF	TGTGCCAGCAGCTTACAGGGTGGTGAGCAGTTCTTC
TRBJ2-7	TRBV7-9	.	.	CASSLGGGSVQYF	TGTGCCAGCAGCTTAGGTGGAGGGAGTGTGCAGTACTTC
TRBJ2-1	TRBV7-9	TRBD2	once	CASSLGGGNNEQFF	TGTGCCAGCAGCTTAGGCGGGGGGAACAATGAGCAGTTCTTC
TRBJ2-1	TRBV9	TRBD2	.	CASSVSGGGEQFF	TGTGCCAGCAGCGTTTCTGGGGGGGGTGAGCAGTTCTTC
TRBJ1-2	TRBV10-3	.	.	CAISEAGYDYTF	TGTGCCATCAGTGAGGCGGGGTATGACTACACCTTC
TRBJ2-5	TRBV5-6	.	.	CASSFGRPGHTYQETQYF	TGTGCCAGCAGCTTTGGACGGCCGGGACATACGTACCAAGAGACCCAGTACTTC
TRBJ1-1	TRBV5-5	.	.	CASLEGDNTEAFF	TGTGCCAGCCTTGAGGGTGACAACACTGAAGCTTTCTTT
TRBJ2-1	TRBV2	.	.	CASSLAESSYNEQFF	TGTGCCAGCAGTTTAGCGGAGAGCTCCTACAATGAGCAGTTCTTC
TRBJ2-3	TRBV5-1	TRBD2	.	CASSLGASGASTDTQYF	TGCGCCAGCAGCTTGGGAGCTAGCGGAGCCAGCACAGATACGCAGTATTTT
TRBJ1-5	TRBV4-1	TRBD1	.	CASSHRTGQPSQPQHF	TGCGCCAGCAGCCATCGTACGGGACAGCCCTCGCAGCCCCAGCATTTT
TRBJ1-2	TRBV6-5	.	few	CASSPSGVANYGYTF	TGTGCCAGCAGCCCTTCAGGGGTAGCTAACTATGGCTACACCTTC
TRBJ2-1	TRBV19	TRBD2	.	CASCAGLAGVNEQFF	TGTGCCAGTTGTGCCGGACTAGCGGGAGTCAATGAGCAGTTCTTC
TRBJ2-7	TRBV27	.	.	CASSPGGTAFYEQYF	TGTGCCAGCAGTCCCGGAGGGACGGCTTTCTACGAGCAGTACTTC
TRBJ2-7	TRBV11-2	TRBD2	.	CASSAPSGRYYEQYF	TGTGCCAGCAGCGCTCCCAGCGGGAGATACTACGAGCAGTACTTC
TRBJ1-6	TRBV10-3	.	.	CAIGNRDSPLHF	TGTGCCATCGGCAACAGGGATTCACCCCTCCACTTT
TRBJ2-5	TRBV11-3	TRBD2	.	CASSPGLAGGQETQYF	TGTGCCAGCAGCCCGGGACTAGCGGGAGGTCAAGAGACCCAGTACTTC
TRBJ2-2	TRBV6-4	TRBD2	.	CASSELGLAVDPGTGELFF	TGTGCCAGCAGTGAACTGGGACTAGCAGTGGACCCGGGCACCGGGGAGCTGTTTTTT
TRBJ2-7	TRBV27	.	.	CASEETLGERQYF	TGTGCCAGCGAGGAAACACTGGGTGAGCGGCAGTACTTC
TRBJ2-1	TRBV6-5	.	.	CASNRQGGDEQFF	TGTGCCAGCAACCGACAGGGAGGCGATGAGCAGTTCTTC
TRBJ2-1	TRBV6-5	TRBD2	.	CASSRTSGRNHEQFF	TGTGCCAGCAGCCGGACTAGCGGGAGAAACCATGAGCAGTTCTTC
TRBJ1-1	TRBV7-9	.	few	CASSPQNEAFF	TGTGCCAGCAGCCCCCAAAATGAAGCTTTCTTT
TRBJ1-2	TRBV7-2	TRBD1	.	CASSLDSEGARGYTF	TGTGCCAGCAGCTTAGATAGCGAGGGGGCGCGGGGCTACACCTTC
TRBJ2-7	TRBV7-3	.	.	CASSLEGASEQYF	TGTGCCAGCAGCTTGGAAGGGGCGTCCGAGCAGTACTTC
TRBJ2-2	TRBV15	.	.	CATKTGSQNTGELFF	TGTGCCACAAAAACAGGCAGTCAGAACACCGGGGAGCTGTTTTTT
TRBJ2-5	TRBV4-2	TRBD2	.	CASSQPWGLAEETQYF	TGTGCCAGCAGCCAACCATGGGGACTAGCGGAAGAGACCCAGTACTTC
TRBJ2-7	TRBV11-2	TRBD1	.	CASSIPLTGGYEQYF	TGTGCCAGCAGCATACCACTGACAGGGGGCTACGAGCAGTACTTC
TRBJ2-3	TRBV6-6	TRBD2	once	CATVRGVEDTQYF	TGTGCCACCGTCCGGGGGGTGGAAGATACGCAGTATTTT
TRBJ2-7	TRBV19	TRBD2	.	CASSFSGGPYEQYF	TGTGCCAGTAGTTTTAGCGGGGGCCCCTACGAGCAGTACTTC
TRBJ2-7	TRBV7-8	TRBD2	once	CASSLAFKREGLYEQYF	TGTGCCAGCAGCTTAGCCTTTAAGCGGGAGGGCCTCTACGAGCAGTACTTC
TRBJ1-3	TRBV9	.	.	CASSVVTGHVPGNTIYF	TGTGCCAGCAGCGTAGTGACGGGACATGTCCCTGGAAACACCATATATTTT
TRBJ2-5	TRBV20-1	.	.	CSGTNQETQYF	TGCAGTGGAACTAACCAAGAGACCCAGTACTTC
TRBJ2-1	TRBV5-4	TRBD2	.	CASSLGGSGNKNEQFF	TGTGCCAGCAGCTTGGGTGGTAGCGGGAATAAGAATGAGCAGTTCTTC
TRBJ2-3	TRBV29-1	.	.	CSVEVVRSTDTQYF	TGCAGCGTTGAAGTAGTGCGTAGCACAGATACGCAGTATTTT
TRBJ2-7	TRBV10-3	TRBD1	.	CAITPGQGIGEQYF	TGTGCCATCACGCCGGGACAGGGGATTGGGGAGCAGTACTTC
TRBJ2-7	TRBV28	.	once	CASSLIDRVYEQYF	TGTGCCAGCAGCCTAATCGACAGAGTCTACGAGCAGTACTTC
TRBJ1-2	TRBV7-9	.	.	CASSFGQSLNYGYTF	TGTGCCAGCAGCTTCGGACAGTCGCTTAACTATGGCTACACCTTC
TRBJ2-1	TRBV5-1	TRBD2	.	CASSSDAGTSGNEQFF	TGCGCCAGCAGCTCGGACGCCGGGACTAGCGGGAATGAGCAGTTCTTC
TRBJ2-1	TRBV30	.	.	CAWESSSNEQFF	TGTGCCTGGGAGTCTAGTTCGAATGAGCAGTTCTTC
TRBJ2-1	TRBV7-6	TRBD2	.	CASSRQRGSYNEQFF	TGTGCCAGCAGCCGCCAGCGGGGCTCCTACAATGAGCAGTTCTTC
TRBJ1-2	TRBV5-6	.	once	CASSLGWEARYGYTF	TGTGCCAGCAGCTTGGGCTGGGAGGCTCGTTATGGCTACACCTTC
TRBJ2-2	TRBV5-1	TRBD1	few	CASSPDGTGRGELFF	TGCGCCAGCAGCCCCGACGGGACAGGCCGCGGGGAGCTGTTTTTT
TRBJ2-7	TRBV7-3	.	.	CASSLTGNGLLYEQYF	TGTGCCAGCAGCTTAACGGGAAACGGACTCCTCTACGAGCAGTACTTC